The next 20 T cell receptor beta chains were all read from a single sample in a study of early T cells in non-severe SARS-CoV-2 infection. TCRdb analysed the 5' RACE reads with MiXCR anew, one entry per CDR3 protein. The sample lists 37,000 or so distinct CDR3 sequences, 5.8% occurring once. Material: whole blood. These receptors all stem from an adult who was a healthcare worker with PCR-confirmed SARS-CoV-2 infection or an uninfected control (not recorded which).

This clonotype was picked up many times. The rearrangement links TRBV7-2 to TRBJ1-1, with D tentatively TRBD1 (5 bases). Trimming removed 6 bases from V and 4 bases from J, with 12 bases in between. Germline lookup yields CDR1 SGHTA and CDR2 FQGNSA. This CDR3 contains 13 residues. The CDR3 spells CASRIGQGTEAFF. CDR3 DNA: TGTGCCAGCAGGATTGGACAAGGCACTGAAGCTTTCTTT. Looking up the rest from reference TRBV7-2 and TRBJ1-1 gives the full variable domain: GAGVSQSPSNKVTEKGKDVELRCDPISGHTALYWYRQSLGQGLEFLIYFQGNSAPDKSGLPSDRFSAERTGGSVSTLTIQRTQQEDSAVYLCASRIGQGTEAFFGQGTRLTVV.

This clonotype has ten or more counts. The V gene is TRBV7-2, the J gene TRBJ1-5; D may be TRBD1 (5 bases). V was clipped by 5 bases and J by 6 bases, with 11 bases between them. The CDR3 is 13 residues long. The germline CDR1 and CDR2 sequences are SGHTA and FQGNSA. The CDR3 protein is CASSEGKGQPQHF. CDR3 DNA: TGTGCCAGCAGCGAGGGGAAGGGTCAGCCCCAGCATTTT. Full variable domain (remainder filled in from reference TRBV7-2 and TRBJ1-5): GAGVSQSPSNKVTEKGKDVELRCDPISGHTALYWYRQSLGQGLEFLIYFQGNSAPDKSGLPSDRFSAERTGGSVSTLTIQRTQQEDSAVYLCASSEGKGQPQHFGDGTRLSIL.

This clonotype showed up just a few times. This sequence joins TRBV3-1 and TRBJ1-1; D not resolved. Germline-derived CDR1 and CDR2 are LGHDT and YNNKEL (reference sequence). The CDR3 loop spans 13 amino acids. The V end lost 4 bases, the J end lost 4 bases, and 10 bases lay between the germline ends. The CDR3 protein is CASSLEEGTEAFF. In DNA form, the CDR3 reads TGTGCCAGCAGCCTGGAGGAGGGCACTGAAGCTTTCTTT. Full variable domain (rest looked up from reference TRBV3-1 and TRBJ1-1): DTAVSQTPKYLVTQMGNDKSIKCEQNLGHDTMYWYKQDSKKFLKIMFSYNNKELIINETVPNRFSPKSPDKAHLNLHINSLELGDSAVYFCASSLEEGTEAFFGQGTRLTVV.

This clonotype showed up many times. The CDR3 loop is CASSLGIAYEQYF. CDR3 nucleotides: TGTGCCAGCAGTTTGGGGATCGCCTACGAGCAGTACTTC. The J gene is TRBJ2-7, the V gene TRBV6-2 or TRBV6-3; no definite D call. Deletions cut 4 bases from V and 2 bases from J, with 9 bases between. The CDR3 runs 13 residues. From germline, CDR1 is MNHEY and CDR2 SVGEGT.

In this sample, this clonotype turned up many times. V is TRBV7-6 and J is TRBJ2-1; D possibly corresponds to TRBD2 (5 bases). Germline CDR1 SGHVS, CDR2 FNYEAQ. V shed 5 bases and J shed 10 bases, with 9 bases lying between them. The CDR3 runs 11 residues. The CDR3 spells CASSALEEQFF. CDR3 nucleotides: TGTGCCAGCAGCGCACTAGAGGAGCAGTTCTTC. The whole variable domain, remainder taken from reference TRBV7-6 and TRBJ2-1, is GAGVSQSPRYKVTKRGQDVALRCDPISGHVSLYWYRQALGQGPEFLTYFNYEAQQDKSGLPNDRFSAERPEGSISTLTIQRTEQRDSAMYRCASSALEEQFFGPGTRLTVL.

This clonotype was counted many times. The rearrangement joins TRBV6-1 to TRBJ1-2, with D possibly being TRBD1 (6 bases). Per germline, CDR1 MNHNS and CDR2 SASEGT. This CDR3 is 16 amino acids long. Trimming pared 7 bases from V and 4 bases from J, leaving 22 bases between. The CDR3 loop reads CASTEGGGRAGYGYTF. As DNA, the CDR3 is TGTGCCAGCACCGAAGGAGGGGGGCGAGCGGGCTATGGCTACACCTTC.

This clonotype was observed a few times. The chain carries TRBV20-1 and TRBJ2-3; D gene ambiguous. CDR1 and CDR2 (germline): DFQATT, SNEGSKA (reference sequence). Trimming took 5 bases from V and 4 from J, leaving 16 bases between them. The CDR3 has 14 amino acids. The CDR3 loop is CSAPGPPRADTQYF. CDR3 coding DNA: TGCAGTGCTCCTGGGCCCCCCCGGGCAGATACGCAGTATTTT.

This clonotype has a count of ten or more. The rearrangement uses TRBV20-1 and TRBJ2-1; possible D gene TRBD1, 6 bases. Germline lookup yields CDR1 DFQATT and CDR2 SNEGSKA (reference sequence). The ends were cut back, 5 bases at V and 1 base at J, with 9 bases in the middle. This CDR3 is built from 13 residues. The CDR3 sequence: CSAHQGSYNEQFF. The CDR3 DNA follows: TGCAGTGCTCACCAGGGGTCCTACAATGAGCAGTTCTTC.

This clonotype was found many times. The V call is TRBV6-5, the J call TRBJ2-3, with TRBD2 matching 9 bases. Looked up from germline, CDR1 is MNHEY and CDR2 is SVGAGI. This CDR3 comprises 19 residues. V lost 6 bases and J lost 1; bases outside the gene matches: 17. Here the CDR3 reads CASRLLGASGKGGTDTQYF. The CDR3 DNA reads as TGTGCCAGCAGACTACTCGGGGCTAGCGGGAAGGGGGGCACAGATACGCAGTATTTT.

This clonotype was detected many times. This sequence joins TRBV12-5 and TRBJ2-1, with a tentative D call TRBD2 (6 bases). V was cut by 3 bases and J by 3 bases, with 21 bases left in between. The CDR3 spans 18 residues. The germline gives CDR1 LGHNT, CDR2 FRNRAP. The CDR3 protein is CASGFVWEAGGLYNEQFF. The CDR3 nucleotides are TGTGCTAGTGGTTTTGTGTGGGAGGCTGGGGGACTCTACAATGAGCAGTTCTTC.

There are many counts of this clonotype. V gene TRBV20-1 combines with J gene TRBJ1-2; 9 bases align to TRBD1. V shed 5 bases and J 8 bases; nucleotides not matched to a gene: 12. Germline-derived CDR1 and CDR2 are DFQATT and SNEGSKA (reference sequence). The CDR3 sequence is 14 residues long. The DNA for the CDR3 is TGCAGTGCTGCCGGCCGGGACAGGGTGATCGGCTACACCTTC. It translates to CSAAGRDRVIGYTF.

This clonotype was seen ten or more times. This chain joins TRBV7-2 and TRBJ2-1; 13 positions agree with TRBD2. V was clipped by 4 bases and J by 8 bases; unmatched bases: 2. This CDR3 has 14 residues. The germline gives CDR1 SGHTA, CDR2 FQGNSA. The CDR3 DNA sequence: TGTGCCAGCAGCTCCGGACTAGCGGGGGATGAGCAGTTCTTC. It translates to CASSSGLAGDEQFF.

This clonotype appeared a few times. The chain carries TRBV7-2 and TRBJ2-3; 11 bases align to TRBD2. This CDR3 has 15 amino acids. CDR1 is SGHTA, CDR2 FQGNSA, per germline. The ends lost 6 bases at V and 3 bases at J; junction bases unmatched: 5. The CDR3 region has the DNA TGTGCCAGCAGGCGTAGCGGGGGGGCAACAGATACGCAGTATTTT. This codes for CASRRSGGATDTQYF.

The DNA for the CDR3 is TGTGCCAGCAGTCCCATTTCGACACTAGTGGGGGGACAAGAGACCCAGTACTTC. Translated, it gives CASSPISTLVGGQETQYF. V usage is TRBV6-6 and J usage is TRBJ2-5; TRBD2 is a possible D gene (6 bases). CDR1 is MNHNY, CDR2 SVGAGI, per germline (reference sequence). The CDR3 length is 18 residues. Trimming removed 5 bases at V and 2 bases at J, with 24 bases between.

This clonotype has ten or more counts. The genes are TRBV11-2 and TRBJ2-7; 8 positions match TRBD2. Unmatched junction bases numbered 3, after V lost 5 bases and J lost 0 bases. The CDR3 extends over 14 amino acids. Germline lookup yields CDR1 SGHAT and CDR2 FQNNGV. The CDR3 DNA is TGTGCCAGCAGCCCCGGGACTAGCTCCTACGAGCAGTACTTC. It codes for CASSPGTSSYEQYF.

This clonotype is classed as medium-sized. The CDR3 nucleotides read TGCAGTGCTAGAGATTTAGCGGGGAGCTCCTACAATGAGCAGTTCTTC. This codes for CSARDLAGSSYNEQFF. V and J are TRBV20-1 and TRBJ2-1, with 8 positions matching TRBD2. V was clipped by 0 bases and J by 0 bases; unmatched bases: 4. The CDR3 has 16 amino acids. Germline V gene sequence: CDR1 DFQATT, CDR2 SNEGSKA (reference sequence).

The gene calls are TRBV4-3 and TRBJ1-1; D is perhaps TRBD1 (6 bases). V dropped 3 bases and J dropped 4 bases, with 9 bases sitting between them. Germline V gene lookup returns CDR1 LGHNA and CDR2 YSLEER. The CDR3 runs 13 residues. This CDR3 reads CASSHVQGTEAFF. The CDR3 DNA is TGCGCCAGCAGCCACGTACAGGGCACTGAAGCTTTCTTT.

This clonotype was detected many times. The rearrangement links TRBV7-9 to TRBJ2-2; the D gene is possibly TRBD1 (6 bases). There are 16 residues in the CDR3. The V gene's germline CDR1 is SEHNR and CDR2 FQNEAQ (reference sequence). The V and J ends lost 5 bases and 3 bases respectively, with 16 bases between them. This CDR3 reads CASSPPRGSYTGELFF. The CDR3 coding sequence is TGTGCCAGCAGCCCTCCCAGGGGTTCGTACACCGGGGAGCTGTTTTTT.

This clonotype came up a few times. The chain uses TRBV11-2 and TRBJ2-5, with 10 bases lining up with TRBD2. CDR1 and CDR2 (germline): SGHAT, FQNNGV. V was pared by 4 bases and J by 4 bases, with 12 bases of the junction left unmatched. This CDR3 is built from 17 residues. DNA of the CDR3: TGTGCCAGCAGCTCCCCGGCGGGGCTAGCGGGAGCAGAGACCCAGTACTTC. Protein sequence: CASSSPAGLAGAETQYF. Using reference TRBV11-2 and TRBJ2-5 for the parts outside the CDR3, the full variable domain is EAGVAQSPRYKIIEKRQSVAFWCNPISGHATLYWYQQILGQGPKLLIQFQNNGVVDDSQLPKDRFSAERLKGVDSTLKIQPAKLEDSAVYLCASSSPAGLAGAETQYFGPGTRLLVL.

The genes are TRBV7-6 and TRBJ1-1; 8 nucleotides match TRBD1. The CDR3 has 13 amino acids. Germline loops: CDR1 SGHVS, CDR2 FNYEAQ. V dropped 3 bases and J dropped 6; count of bases not matched to a gene: 3. The CDR3 is CASSFDRGSEAFF. CDR3 DNA: TGTGCCAGCAGCTTCGACAGGGGATCTGAAGCTTTCTTT.